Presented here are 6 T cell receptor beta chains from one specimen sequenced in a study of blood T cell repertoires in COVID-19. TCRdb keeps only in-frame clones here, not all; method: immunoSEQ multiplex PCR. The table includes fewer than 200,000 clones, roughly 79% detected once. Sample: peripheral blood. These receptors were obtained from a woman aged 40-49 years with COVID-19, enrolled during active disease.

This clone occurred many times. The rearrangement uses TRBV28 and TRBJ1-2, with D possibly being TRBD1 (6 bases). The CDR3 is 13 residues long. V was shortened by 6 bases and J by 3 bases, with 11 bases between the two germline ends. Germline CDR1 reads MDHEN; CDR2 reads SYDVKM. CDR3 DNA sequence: TGTGCCAGCAGAAAGACAGGCCACTATGGCTACACCTTC. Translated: CASRKTGHYGYTF.

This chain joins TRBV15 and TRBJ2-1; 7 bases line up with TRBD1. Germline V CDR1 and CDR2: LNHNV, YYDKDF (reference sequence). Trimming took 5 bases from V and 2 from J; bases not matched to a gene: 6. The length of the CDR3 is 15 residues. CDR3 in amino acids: CATSHEGAAYNEQFF. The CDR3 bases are TGTGCCACCAGCCACGAGGGGGCCGCCTACAATGAGCAGTTCTTC.

Here the CDR3 reads CAVPREGYQETQYF. In DNA, the CDR3 is TGTGCCGTACCTCGGGAGGGGTACCAAGAGACCCAGTACTTC. The chain employs TRBV7-8 and TRBJ2-5, with 8 bases matching TRBD2. The CDR3 spans 14 residues. V was pared by 11 bases and J by 0 bases, with 8 bases of the junction left unmatched. Germline V gives CDR1 SGHVS, CDR2 FQNEAQ.

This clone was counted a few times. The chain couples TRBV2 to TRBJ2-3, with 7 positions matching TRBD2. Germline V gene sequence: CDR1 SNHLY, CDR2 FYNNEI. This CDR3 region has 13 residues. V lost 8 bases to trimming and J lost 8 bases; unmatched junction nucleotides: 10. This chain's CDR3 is CASRAGDRGTQYF. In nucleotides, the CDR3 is TGTGCCAGCCGGGCGGGAGATCGAGGTACGCAGTATTTT.

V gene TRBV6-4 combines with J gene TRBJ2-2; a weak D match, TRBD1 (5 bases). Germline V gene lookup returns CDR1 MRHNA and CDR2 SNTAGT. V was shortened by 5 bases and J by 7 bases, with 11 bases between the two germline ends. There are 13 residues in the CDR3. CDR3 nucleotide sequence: TGTGCCAGCAGTTCGACAGCCGGCGGGGAGCTGTTTTTT. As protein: CASSSTAGGELFF.

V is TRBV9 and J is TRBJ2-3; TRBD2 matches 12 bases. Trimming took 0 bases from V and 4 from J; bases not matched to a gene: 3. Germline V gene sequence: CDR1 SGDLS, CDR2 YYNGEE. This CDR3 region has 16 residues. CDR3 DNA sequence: TGTGCCAGCAGCGTAGAGCCTAGCGGGGGGGCAGATACGCAGTATTTT. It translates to CASSVEPSGGADTQYF.